This TCR beta chain was found in a study of blood T cell repertoires in COVID-19. Across the whole study: PBMCs, B-cell-depleted T cells, or T cells provided the cDNA or gDNA that made up the material.

Trimming left V 3 bases short and J 8 bases short, with 25 bases between. This CDR3 has 18 amino acids. Germline V CDR1 and CDR2: SGHDN, FVKESK. Clones were read by immunoSEQ multiplex PCR, and TCRdb kept only the in-frame ones, dropping some. The top ten hold roughly 6.4% of the sample, which has approximately 250,000 clones, approximately 80% seen once. The V call is TRBV14, the J call TRBJ1-4; D is uncertain. This TCR was sampled from a woman aged 55-75 years with active or convalescent COVID-19. Sequences were obtained from peripheral blood. Written as DNA, the CDR3 is TGTGCCAGCAGCCAGGAACTCGGAGGTAGCGGCGGAAGGGAAAAACTGTTTTTT. Amino acids: CASSQELGGSGGREKLFF.